The rows below give T cell receptor beta chains drawn from one sample of a study of T cells after yellow fever vaccination. From the 5' RACE reads, TCRdb called clonotypes with MiXCR, one entry per CDR3 protein. Of about 630,000 distinct CDR3 sequences listed, 9% to 15% are singletons. The input for sequencing was PBMCs, taken on the day of the yellow fever booster vaccination. All receptors come from a man aged 25 to 40 who received the YFV17D yellow fever vaccine. Both conserved end residues are part of each CDR3. D genes are given only for firm matches. Clone size is not always given. Where it is, it says once, few, many or a class for expanded clones.

V: TRBV11-2; size: .; length: 14; D: .; J: TRBJ1-2; DNA: TGTGCCAGCAGCCGCCTGGCAGGGAGCTATGGCTACACCTTC; CDR3: CASSRLAGSYGYTF
V: TRBV12-3/TRBV12-4; size: few; length: 12; D: TRBD1; J: TRBJ2-1; DNA: TGTGCCAGCAGTCGACAGGGCGGCGAGCAGTTCTTC; CDR3: CASSRQGGEQFF
V: TRBV20-1; size: .; length: 14; D: .; J: TRBJ2-3; DNA: TGCAGTGCTAGAGATCAGGTGTCTACAGATACGCAGTATTTT; CDR3: CSARDQVSTDTQYF
V: TRBV29-1; size: few; length: 15; D: .; J: TRBJ2-3; DNA: TGCAGCGGAGGGGAGAGGAGCGGAAGCACAGATACGCAGTATTTT; CDR3: CSGGERSGSTDTQYF
V: TRBV19; size: .; length: 16; D: TRBD1; J: TRBJ1-2; DNA: TGTGCCAGTAGTAATTTGAGGGGGCGAGGGAACTATGGCTACACCTTC; CDR3: CASSNLRGRGNYGYTF
V: TRBV12-3/TRBV12-4; size: few; length: 13; D: .; J: TRBJ1-2; DNA: TGTGCCAGCAGCACACAGCCGTACTATGGCTACACCTTC; CDR3: CASSTQPYYGYTF
V: TRBV5-1; size: many; length: 14; D: .; J: TRBJ2-5; DNA: TGCGCCAGCAGCTTGGTGCCAGGGCAAGAGACCCAGTACTTC; CDR3: CASSLVPGQETQYF
V: TRBV5-1; size: .; length: 16; D: TRBD2; J: TRBJ2-1; DNA: TGCGCCAGCAGCATCACCGGGACTAGCGGAGGAAATGAGCAGTTCTTC; CDR3: CASSITGTSGGNEQFF
V: TRBV20-1; size: few; length: 13; D: .; J: TRBJ2-5; DNA: TGCAGTGCTCCACGCGAGGGGCGGGAGACCCAGTACTTC; CDR3: CSAPREGRETQYF
V: TRBV7-2; size: few; length: 17; D: TRBD2; J: TRBJ2-3; DNA: TGTGCCAGCAGAGGGCCGAGGACTAGCGGGCGCACAGATACGCAGTATTTT; CDR3: CASRGPRTSGRTDTQYF
V: TRBV6-2/TRBV6-3; size: .; length: 17; D: .; J: TRBJ2-1; DNA: TGTGCCAGCAGTTACGCCCCGGGTAGTGGAAACTACAATGAGCAGTTCTTC; CDR3: CASSYAPGSGNYNEQFF
V: TRBV20-1; size: few; length: 13; D: .; J: TRBJ2-3; DNA: TGCAGTGCTAGAGAAATGGGCCTAGATACGCAGTATTTT; CDR3: CSAREMGLDTQYF
V: TRBV18; size: few; length: 16; D: .; J: TRBJ2-4; DNA: TGTGCCAGCTCACCACCCGCCAGAATAGCCAAAAACATTCAGTACTTC; CDR3: CASSPPARIAKNIQYF
V: TRBV5-1; size: .; length: 14; D: .; J: TRBJ2-2; DNA: TGCGCCAGCAGCTTGCGGGACCCCACCGGGGAGCTGTTTTTT; CDR3: CASSLRDPTGELFF
V: TRBV5-1; size: .; length: 16; D: .; J: TRBJ1-5; DNA: TGCGCCAGCAGCCCGGGGTTGGGGGCCGCGACCGAGCCCCAGCATTTT; CDR3: CASSPGLGAATEPQHF
V: TRBV12-3/TRBV12-4; size: many; length: 14; D: .; J: TRBJ1-1; DNA: TGTGCCAGCAGTTTAGCGGGCAGGAACACTGAAGCTTTCTTT; CDR3: CASSLAGRNTEAFF
V: TRBV6-5; size: .; length: 17; D: TRBD1; J: TRBJ2-1; DNA: TGTGCCAGCAGTTACTCGAATAGACAGGGCGCGTATAATGAGCAGTTCTTC; CDR3: CASSYSNRQGAYNEQFF
V: TRBV21-1; size: .; length: 13; D: .; J: TRBJ2-2; DNA: TGTGCCAGCGACAAAGGGTATACCGGGGAGCTGTTTTTT; CDR3: CASDKGYTGELFF
V: TRBV4-3; size: .; length: 14; D: .; J: TRBJ2-7; DNA: TGCGCCAGCAGCCAAGAAGGGGGGACAGACGAGCAGTACTTC; CDR3: CASSQEGGTDEQYF
V: TRBV29-1; size: many; length: 13; D: .; J: TRBJ2-7; DNA: TGCAGCGTTGAATGGGACACCTCCTACGAGCAGTACTTC; CDR3: CSVEWDTSYEQYF
V: TRBV7-6; size: few; length: 15; D: .; J: TRBJ1-5; DNA: TGTGCCAGCAGCTTAGGGCCCGGGGCCAATCAGCCCCAGCATTTT; CDR3: CASSLGPGANQPQHF
V: TRBV19; size: .; length: 15; D: .; J: TRBJ2-6; DNA: TGTGCCAGTAGTAACTACAGGGGACTAACAAACGTCCTGACTTTC; CDR3: CASSNYRGLTNVLTF
V: TRBV27; size: few; length: 14; D: .; J: TRBJ2-7; DNA: TGTGCCAGCAGTTTCGGACAGCCTTACTACGAGCAGTACTTC; CDR3: CASSFGQPYYEQYF
V: TRBV7-2; size: few; length: 14; D: .; J: TRBJ2-7; DNA: TGTGCCAGCAGCTCCCACGCTAGCGCCTACGAGCAGTACTTC; CDR3: CASSSHASAYEQYF
V: TRBV4-2; size: few; length: 18; D: .; J: TRBJ1-5; DNA: TGTGCCAGCAGCCAAGGGGTAGACTCACCCGCAGGGAATCAGCCCCAGCATTTT; CDR3: CASSQGVDSPAGNQPQHF
V: TRBV5-1; size: many; length: 13; D: .; J: TRBJ2-7; DNA: TGCGCCAGCAGCTTGGAGGGCCAGTACGAGCAGTACTTC; CDR3: CASSLEGQYEQYF
V: TRBV20-1; size: .; length: 17; D: TRBD2; J: TRBJ2-1; DNA: TGCAGTGCCAGCACCCGGGATAGCGGGTTCTCCTACAATGAGCAGTTCTTC; CDR3: CSASTRDSGFSYNEQFF
V: TRBV12-3/TRBV12-4; size: .; length: 12; D: .; J: TRBJ2-1; DNA: TGTGCCAGCAGTTTAGGCGGAGCAGGGGAGTTCTTC; CDR3: CASSLGGAGEFF
V: TRBV5-1; size: .; length: 14; D: TRBD2; J: TRBJ2-1; DNA: TGCGCCAGCAGCTTGGGACGGGAGGTCTATGAGCAGTTCTTC; CDR3: CASSLGREVYEQFF
V: TRBV14; size: .; length: 13; D: .; J: TRBJ1-1; DNA: TGTGCCAGCAGCTCCAGGCGGGTTTATGAAGCTTTCTTT; CDR3: CASSSRRVYEAFF
V: TRBV18; size: few; length: 15; D: .; J: TRBJ1-4; DNA: TGTGCCAGCTCACGCGGAGGGATTGGAGATGAAAAACTGTTTTTT; CDR3: CASSRGGIGDEKLFF
V: TRBV6-2/TRBV6-3; size: .; length: 15; D: .; J: TRBJ2-1; DNA: TGTGCCAGCAGCCGGGGAGTAGGATGGGGCAATGAGCAGTTCTTC; CDR3: CASSRGVGWGNEQFF
V: TRBV6-2/TRBV6-3; size: few; length: 14; D: .; J: TRBJ2-1; DNA: TGTGCCAGCAGGGGCGGGCCTAATAACAATGAGCAGTTCTTC; CDR3: CASRGGPNNNEQFF
V: TRBV20-1; size: .; length: 13; D: TRBD2; J: TRBJ2-7; DNA: TGCAGTGCCACCGAGCGGGGAGTTGACGAGCAGTACTTC; CDR3: CSATERGVDEQYF
V: TRBV10-3; size: few; length: 15; D: .; J: TRBJ2-7; DNA: TGTGCCATCAGTCCCGGTAGTAAGAGACCCTACGAGCAGTACTTC; CDR3: CAISPGSKRPYEQYF
V: TRBV4-3; size: few; length: 16; D: .; J: TRBJ2-4; DNA: TGCGCCAGCAGCCAAGATCGGTGGCGGCTTGAGGACATTCAGTACTTC; CDR3: CASSQDRWRLEDIQYF
V: TRBV29-1; size: few; length: 15; D: .; J: TRBJ2-2; DNA: TGCAGCGTTGAAGGGTTTGATACGAACACCGGGGAGCTGTTTTTT; CDR3: CSVEGFDTNTGELFF
V: TRBV20-1; size: few; length: 15; D: .; J: TRBJ1-5; DNA: TGCAGTGCTTCCGGGGGCATTAATAGCAATCAGCCCCAGCATTTT; CDR3: CSASGGINSNQPQHF
V: TRBV7-3; size: few; length: 18; D: TRBD2; J: TRBJ2-3; DNA: TGTGCCAGCAGCCTAAGTACTAGCGGGGAAATATACACAGATACGCAGTATTTT; CDR3: CASSLSTSGEIYTDTQYF
V: TRBV27; size: once; length: 16; D: .; J: TRBJ2-4; DNA: TGTGCCGGCAGTTCCCACAGGGAACTAGCCAAAAACATTCAGTACTTC; CDR3: CAGSSHRELAKNIQYF
V: TRBV28; size: .; length: 17; D: TRBD2; J: TRBJ2-5; DNA: TGTGCCAGCAGTTCCGATCAGATTAGCGGGTCACAAGAGACCCAGTACTTC; CDR3: CASSSDQISGSQETQYF
V: TRBV7-2; size: few; length: 13; D: .; J: TRBJ2-1; DNA: TGTGCCAGCAGCACCCCCCTAGGGAATGAGCAGTTCTTC; CDR3: CASSTPLGNEQFF
V: TRBV7-2; size: .; length: 11; D: .; J: TRBJ2-1; DNA: TGTGCCAGCAGCTTAGAACACGAGCAGTTCTTC; CDR3: CASSLEHEQFF
V: TRBV5-8; size: few; length: 15; D: .; J: TRBJ2-6; DNA: TGTGCCAGCAGACTTACAGGGACAGGGGCCAACGTCCTGACTTTC; CDR3: CASRLTGTGANVLTF
V: TRBV28; size: .; length: 17; D: TRBD1; J: TRBJ1-5; DNA: TGTGCCAGCAGTTTAAAGTGGGGGACAGGGGGGAATCAGCCCCAGCATTTT; CDR3: CASSLKWGTGGNQPQHF
V: TRBV19; size: few; length: 13; D: TRBD2; J: TRBJ2-1; DNA: TGTGCCAGCCACCCAGCGGGAGGCAATGAGCAGTTCTTC; CDR3: CASHPAGGNEQFF
V: TRBV19; size: few; length: 17; D: .; J: TRBJ2-2; DNA: TGTGCCAGTAGTATAGTTTGGAGGCCCTCGAACACCGGGGAGCTGTTTTTT; CDR3: CASSIVWRPSNTGELFF
V: TRBV12-3/TRBV12-4; size: few; length: 14; D: TRBD1; J: TRBJ2-2; DNA: TGTGCCAGCCGTGGGGGACAGATCACCGGGGAGCTGTTTTTT; CDR3: CASRGGQITGELFF
V: TRBV10-3; size: many; length: 14; D: .; J: TRBJ2-5; DNA: TGTGCCATCAGTGACGGAGGTTATGGTGGGACCCAGTACTTC; CDR3: CAISDGGYGGTQYF
V: TRBV6-1; size: .; length: 15; D: .; J: TRBJ2-7; DNA: TGTGCCTCGGCTGGCCCGGGACCTAAAACCTACGAGCAGTACTTC; CDR3: CASAGPGPKTYEQYF
V: TRBV12-3/TRBV12-4; size: many; length: 12; D: .; J: TRBJ2-6; DNA: TGTGCCAGCAGTTCTGGGGCCAACGTCCTGACTTTC; CDR3: CASSSGANVLTF
V: TRBV5-1; size: few; length: 14; D: .; J: TRBJ2-7; DNA: TGCGCCAGCAAATACTCCTCGGGCGGCTACGAGCAGTACTTC; CDR3: CASKYSSGGYEQYF
V: TRBV12-3/TRBV12-4; size: few; length: 13; D: TRBD1; J: TRBJ1-2; DNA: TGTGCCAGCAGTCGACAGGGGGCGATAATCTACACCTTC; CDR3: CASSRQGAIIYTF
V: TRBV5-6; size: .; length: 15; D: TRBD2; J: TRBJ2-7; DNA: TGTGCCAGCAGCCTCATTAGCGGGAGGGCCGGTGAGCAGTACTTC; CDR3: CASSLISGRAGEQYF
V: TRBV5-6; size: .; length: 12; D: .; J: TRBJ2-5; DNA: TGTGCCAGCAGCGCGGACCTAGAGACCCAGTACTTC; CDR3: CASSADLETQYF
V: TRBV28; size: .; length: 19; D: .; J: TRBJ2-6; DNA: TGTGCCAGCAGTTTTTACCCGGGGTCCGGGGTCTCTGGGGCCAACGTCCTGACTTTC; CDR3: CASSFYPGSGVSGANVLTF
V: TRBV12-3/TRBV12-4; size: .; length: 13; D: .; J: TRBJ2-2; DNA: TGTGCCAGCATCATGGCGAACACCGGGGAGCTGTTTTTT; CDR3: CASIMANTGELFF